A single sample is the source of the 27 T cell receptor beta chains below, sequenced in a study of blood T cell repertoires in COVID-19. Clones were sequenced by immunoSEQ multiplex PCR, and TCRdb holds only the in-frame ones, with some missing. The sample has 350,000 to 400,000 clones; more than 70% are singletons. The sequencing input was PBMCs or T cells enriched from blood (not recorded which). The receptors come from a woman under 30 who had recovered from COVID-19.

The chain employs TRBV5-1 and TRBJ1-2, with 11 bases lining up with TRBD1. Germline values: CDR1 SGHRS, CDR2 YFSETQ. Trimming at V came to 0 bases and at J to 4 bases, leaving 2 bases not matched to a gene. This CDR3 has 15 amino acids. The CDR3 here is CASSLGTGGIYGYTF. CDR3 in DNA: TGCGCCAGCAGCTTGGGGACAGGGGGCATCTATGGCTACACCTTC.

This CDR3 is CASTTWEGRANEKLFF. The CDR3, as DNA: TGTGCCAGCACCACTTGGGAAGGGAGGGCTAATGAAAAACTGTTTTTT. The rearrangement uses TRBV2 and TRBJ1-4; unclear D gene. Germline CDR1 is SNHLY and CDR2 is FYNNEI. CDR3 length: 16 amino acids. The germline V and J ends were trimmed by 7 bases and 3 bases, with 18 bases remaining between them. Filled out from reference TRBV2 and TRBJ1-4, the complete variable domain reads EPEVTQTPSHQVTQMGQEVILRCVPISNHLYFYWYRQILGQKVEFLVSFYNNEISEKSEIFDDQFSVERPDGSNFTLKIRSTKLEDSAMYFCASTTWEGRANEKLFFGSGTQLSVL.

This chain joins TRBV24-1 and TRBJ2-5, with 10 bases aligning to TRBD2. Germline CDR1 reads KGHDR; CDR2 reads SFDVKD. This CDR3 region has 16 residues. Germline trimming cut 3 bases from V and 2 bases from J; bases unmatched to any gene: 5. CDR3 region: CATSDPLAGEQETQYF. CDR3 sequence (DNA): TGTGCCACCAGTGATCCTCTAGCGGGGGAGCAAGAGACCCAGTACTTC.

This clone was detected only a few times. V gene TRBV5-8 combines with J gene TRBJ2-7; possible D gene TRBD1, 7 bases. The CDR3 has 17 amino acids. The V end lost 6 bases, the J end lost 2 bases, and 24 bases lay between the germline ends. CDR1 is SGHTS and CDR2 is YDEGEE in the germline V gene. The CDR3 region is CASKHSFQGEDTYEQYF. CDR3 DNA: TGTGCCAGCAAACATTCCTTTCAGGGGGAGGACACCTACGAGCAGTACTTC. Combining the CDR3 with reference TRBV5-8 and TRBJ2-7 gives the whole variable domain EAGVTQSPTHLIKTRGQQATLRCSPISGHTSVYWYQQALGLGLQFLLWYDEGEERNRGNFPPRFSGRQFPNYSSELNVNALELEDSALYLCASKHSFQGEDTYEQYFGPGTRLTVT.

This clone turned up a few times. This chain connects TRBV15 to TRBJ2-2, with 7 bases lining up with TRBD1. From germline, CDR1 is LNHNV and CDR2 YYDKDF (reference sequence). V shed 5 bases, J shed 5 bases, and the junction held 8 bases outside the gene matches. The CDR3 contains 15 residues. The CDR3 DNA reads as TGTGCCACCAGCTTTACAGGGGTGGTTACCGGGGAGCTGTTTTTT. Translated: CATSFTGVVTGELFF.

J is TRBJ1-2 and V is TRBV12-3 or TRBV12-4, with unresolved D. The CDR3 extends over 11 amino acids. The V end lost 2 bases, the J end lost 10 bases, and 8 bases lay between the germline ends. The CDR3 region is CASSLFPFYTF. The CDR3 DNA reads TGTGCCAGCAGTTTATTCCCATTCTACACCTTC.

The chain recombines TRBV27 with TRBJ1-4; D might be TRBD1 (6 bases). V was pared by 5 bases and J by 8 bases, with 18 bases between. Germline CDR1 is MNHEY and CDR2 is SMNVEV (reference sequence). CDR3 size: 15 residues. This chain's CDR3 is CASSAGDKKREKLFF. CDR3 sequence (DNA): TGTGCCAGCAGTGCCGGGGACAAGAAGCGGGAAAAACTGTTTTTT.

J is TRBJ2-3 and V is TRBV7-3, with 9 bases aligning to TRBD2. This CDR3 spans 16 amino acids. CDR1 and CDR2 from the germline V gene are SGHTA and FQGTGA. After removal of 5 bases from V and 2 bases from J, the junction contained 8 bases not matched to a gene. This CDR3 is CASSRVAGGVTDTQYF. The CDR3 nucleotides are TGTGCCAGCAGCCGTGTGGCGGGGGGGGTCACAGATACGCAGTATTTT.

This chain links TRBV19 with TRBJ2-1; TRBD1 matches at 9 bases. The J segment lost 2 bases and the V segment lost 0 bases, leaving 8 bases of the junction unmatched. The germline CDR1 and CDR2 sequences are LNHDA and SQIVND (reference sequence). This CDR3 contains 18 residues. The CDR3 protein is CASSIDPVDRGAYNEQFF. For the CDR3, the DNA is TGTGCCAGTAGTATAGATCCGGTTGACAGGGGGGCCTACAATGAGCAGTTCTTC.

The chain joins TRBV5-1 to TRBJ2-5, with 9 bases identical to TRBD2. The V and J ends lost 7 bases and 5 bases, in that order; junction bases with no gene match: 12. The CDR3 runs 15 residues. Germline CDR1 is SGHRS and CDR2 is YFSETQ. The CDR3 reads CASQGGGAGGETQYF. CDR3 nucleotide sequence: TGCGCCAGCCAAGGCGGGGGGGCAGGTGGCGAGACCCAGTACTTC.

The V and J genes are TRBV7-9 and TRBJ2-3; 14 positions agree with TRBD2. Trimming at V came to 4 bases and at J to 8 bases, leaving 17 bases not matched to a gene. The CDR3 has 19 residues. The germline V gene encodes CDR1 SEHNR and CDR2 FQNEAQ (reference sequence). The DNA of the CDR3 is TGTGCCAGCAGCTCCGAGGTGGGGACTAGCGGGGGCCATGGAGGTACGCAGTATTTT. Translation gives CASSSEVGTSGGHGGTQYF.

This chain connects TRBV18 to TRBJ1-5, with D possibly matching TRBD1 (5 bases). Germline V gives CDR1 KGHSH, CDR2 LQKENI. This CDR3 has 14 amino acids. V lost 4 bases to trimming and J lost 7 bases, with 14 bases between them. DNA for the CDR3: TGTGCCAGCTCACTGCCCGGGGGGGACCAGCCCCAGCATTTT. Residues: CASSLPGGDQPQHF.

The V call is TRBV5-1, the J call TRBJ2-2; 7 bases fit TRBD1. Germline V lookup: CDR1 SGHRS, CDR2 YFSETQ. CDR3 length: 21 amino acids. Trimming removed 0 bases from V and 9 bases from J; junction bases left unmatched: 26. The CDR3 region has the DNA TGCGCCAGCAGCTTGGCCGAATCCGGACAGGCACTCCATTATAGAAACCGGGAGCTGTTTTTT. Protein product: CASSLAESGQALHYRNRELFF.

The chain has TRBV10-3 and TRBJ1-4; 7 positions agree with TRBD1. Germline values: CDR1 ENHRY, CDR2 SYGVKD. The CDR3 is 14 amino acids. The junction had 3 bases not matched to a gene; V was cut back by 5 bases and J by 3 bases. The CDR3: CAISQQGSNEKLFF. The CDR3 DNA is TGTGCCATCAGTCAACAGGGGTCTAATGAAAAACTGTTTTTT.

The chain combines TRBV29-1 with TRBJ1-3; perhaps TRBD1 as D (5 bases). The germline CDR1 and CDR2 sequences are SQVTM and ANQGSEA. The V end lost 8 bases, the J end lost 0 bases, and 14 bases lay between the germline ends. The CDR3 sequence is 14 residues long. CDR3: CSIQLGLSGNTIYF. Here the CDR3 DNA reads TGCAGCATACAGCTGGGACTCTCTGGAAACACCATATATTTT. The variable domain in full, with the rest retrieved from reference TRBV29-1 and TRBJ1-3, is SAVISQKPSRDICQRGTSLTIQCQVDSQVTMMFWYRQQPGQSLTLIATANQGSEATYESGFVIDKFPISRPNLTFSTLTVSNMSPEDSSIYLCSIQLGLSGNTIYFGEGSWLTVV.

The V call is TRBV27, the J call TRBJ2-1, with TRBD1 identical over 10 bases. The V gene's germline CDR1 is MNHEY and CDR2 SMNVEV (reference sequence). The CDR3 runs to 14 residues. V lost 8 bases, J lost 6 bases, and 7 bases stayed unmatched. CDR3 DNA sequence: TGTGCCAGCGGTAGACAGGGGGCAGGCAATGAGCAGTTCTTC. Amino acids: CASGRQGAGNEQFF.

This chain connects TRBV30 to TRBJ1-4; D is unresolved. The CDR3 spans 15 residues. Germline values: CDR1 GTSNPN, CDR2 SVGIG (reference sequence). Trimming took 1 base from V and 4 from J, leaving 13 bases between them. CDR3 in DNA: TGTGCCTGGAGTGGAGGTGTCCCCTTTAATGAAAAACTGTTTTTT. Its protein product is CAWSGGVPFNEKLFF.

This chain joins TRBV6-1 and TRBJ1-5; 8 bases agree with TRBD1. CDR3 length equals 16 residues. Germline trimming cut 2 bases from V and 7 bases from J; bases unmatched to any gene: 10. From germline, CDR1 is MNHNS and CDR2 SASEGT. The DNA of the CDR3 is TGTGCCAGCAGTGAATTCGGCAGGGGGCCGGGACAGCCCCAGCATTTT. This codes for CASSEFGRGPGQPQHF.

The chain couples TRBV3-1 (or the pseudogene TRBV3-2) to TRBJ1-3; no definite D call. The CDR3 sequence is 16 residues long. The V gene's germline CDR1 is LGHDT and CDR2 YNNKEL (reference sequence). V lost 0 bases, J lost 0 bases, and 9 bases lay in between. Here the CDR3 reads CASSQERILSGNTIYF. DNA of the CDR3: TGTGCCAGCAGCCAAGAGCGGATCCTCTCTGGAAACACCATATATTTT.

The chain couples TRBV14 to TRBJ2-2; D may correspond to TRBD1 or TRBD2 (5 bases each). CDR1 and CDR2 from the germline V gene are SGHDN and FVKESK. The CDR3 length is 13 residues. V shed 7 bases and J shed 4 bases, with 10 bases lying between them. This CDR3 is CASTQGVTGELFF. CDR3 coding DNA: TGTGCCAGCACCCAGGGAGTCACCGGGGAGCTGTTTTTT.

The chain carries TRBV2 and TRBJ2-5; the match to TRBD2 covers 9 bases. Germline assignment: CDR1 SNHLY and CDR2 FYNNEI. This CDR3 has 17 residues. V lost 6 bases to trimming and J lost 5 bases; unmatched junction nucleotides: 16. Here the CDR3 reads CASSPLAGSIVAETQYF. The CDR3 region has the DNA TGTGCCAGCAGCCCCCTAGCGGGGTCAATTGTAGCGGAGACCCAGTACTTC.

The gene calls are TRBV4-3 and TRBJ2-3, with a weak D call TRBD1 (5 bases). Trimming stripped 0 bases from V and 2 bases from J, with 9 bases between. CDR1 is LGHNA, CDR2 YSLEER, per germline. This CDR3 is 15 amino acids long. The CDR3 sequence is CASSQDYRNTDTQYF. Written as DNA, the CDR3 is TGCGCCAGCAGCCAAGATTACAGGAACACAGATACGCAGTATTTT.

The chain recombines TRBV5-1 with TRBJ2-2; no firm D call. The germline gives CDR1 SGHRS, CDR2 YFSETQ. Trimming stripped 0 bases from V and 2 bases from J, with 8 bases between. CDR3 length: 15 amino acids. The CDR3 nucleotides read TGCGCCAGCAGCTTGGGCAGAATTAACACCGGGGAGCTGTTTTTT. Protein: CASSLGRINTGELFF.

The chain carries TRBV7-8 and TRBJ2-7, with D tentatively TRBD2 (6 bases). The CDR3 contains 13 residues. V lost 5 bases and J 5 bases, leaving 13 bases between the germline ends. Germline V gene lookup returns CDR1 SGHVS and CDR2 FQNEAQ. In DNA form, the CDR3 reads TGTGCCAGCAGCCCGCAGCGCGGGAACGAGCAGTACTTC. It specifies CASSPQRGNEQYF.

The chain combines TRBV27 with TRBJ2-5; TRBD2 matches 11 bases. The germline V gene encodes CDR1 MNHEY and CDR2 SMNVEV (reference sequence). Trimming at V came to 4 bases and at J to 0 bases, leaving 4 bases not matched to a gene. The CDR3 sequence is 16 residues long. CDR3 nucleotide sequence: TGTGCCAGCAGTTCCCGGACTAGCGGGTACCAAGAGACCCAGTACTTC. Its protein is CASSSRTSGYQETQYF.

This clone was seen a single time. V usage is TRBV6-2 or TRBV6-3 and J usage is TRBJ2-1, with a weak D call TRBD2 (5 bases). V lost 3 bases to trimming and J lost 5 bases, with 14 bases between them. CDR1 is MNHEY, CDR2 SVGEGT, per germline. The CDR3 sequence is 15 residues long. CDR3 DNA sequence: TGTGCCAGCAGTTATCTCAGTAGAGGGCACAATGAGCAGTTCTTC. It translates to CASSYLSRGHNEQFF.

V usage is TRBV18 and J usage is TRBJ2-2; the D gene is possibly TRBD1 (6 bases). Germline V lookup: CDR1 KGHSH, CDR2 LQKENI. V was shortened by 3 bases and J by 5 bases, with 13 bases between the two germline ends. This CDR3 comprises 15 residues. Written as DNA, the CDR3 is TGTGCCAGCTCACCGTTCCCTACAGGGACCGGGGAGCTGTTTTTT. It yields the protein CASSPFPTGTGELFF.